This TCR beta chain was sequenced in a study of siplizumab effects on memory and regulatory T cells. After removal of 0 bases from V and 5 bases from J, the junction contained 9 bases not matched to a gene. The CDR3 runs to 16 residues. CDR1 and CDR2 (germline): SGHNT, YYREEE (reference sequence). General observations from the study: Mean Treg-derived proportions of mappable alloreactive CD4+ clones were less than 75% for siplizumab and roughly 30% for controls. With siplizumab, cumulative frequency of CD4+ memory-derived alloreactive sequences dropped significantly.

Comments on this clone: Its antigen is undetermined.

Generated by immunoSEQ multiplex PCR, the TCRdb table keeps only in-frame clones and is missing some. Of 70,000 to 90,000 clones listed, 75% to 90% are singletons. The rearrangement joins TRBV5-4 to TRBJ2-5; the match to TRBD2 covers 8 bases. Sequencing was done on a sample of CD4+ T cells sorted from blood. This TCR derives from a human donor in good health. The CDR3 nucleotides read TGTGCCAGCAGCTTGGGACTAGCGACAGAGGTGGAGACCCAGTACTTC. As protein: CASSLGLATEVETQYF.